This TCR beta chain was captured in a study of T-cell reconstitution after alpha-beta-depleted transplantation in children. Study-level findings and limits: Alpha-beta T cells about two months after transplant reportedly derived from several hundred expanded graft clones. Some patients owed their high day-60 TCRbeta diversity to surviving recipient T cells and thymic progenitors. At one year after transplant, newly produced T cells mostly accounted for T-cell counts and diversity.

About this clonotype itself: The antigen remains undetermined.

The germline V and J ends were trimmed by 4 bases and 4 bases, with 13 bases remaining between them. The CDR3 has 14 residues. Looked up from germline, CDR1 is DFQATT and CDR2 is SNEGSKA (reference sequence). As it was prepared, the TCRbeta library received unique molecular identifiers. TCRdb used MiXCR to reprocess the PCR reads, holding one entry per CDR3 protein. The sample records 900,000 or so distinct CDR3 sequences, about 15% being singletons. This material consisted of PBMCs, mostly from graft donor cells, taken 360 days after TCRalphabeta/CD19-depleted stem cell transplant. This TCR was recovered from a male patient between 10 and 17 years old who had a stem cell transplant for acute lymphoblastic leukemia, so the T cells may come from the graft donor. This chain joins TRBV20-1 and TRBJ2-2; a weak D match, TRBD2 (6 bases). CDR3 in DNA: TGCAGTGCTAATATGGGAGGTTCCACCGGGGAGCTGTTTTTT. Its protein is CSANMGGSTGELFF.